The T cell receptor (beta chain) described here comes from a study of blood T cell repertoires in COVID-19. There are 13 residues in the CDR3. CDR1 and CDR2 (germline): MNHEY, SMNVEV (reference sequence). V shed 6 bases and J 5 bases; nucleotides not matched to a gene: 6. Clones were read by immunoSEQ multiplex PCR, and TCRdb kept only the in-frame ones, dropping some. Seen here are hundreds of thousands of clones, approximately 80% observed once, and the top ten hold 8.9%. The TCR originated in an elderly man with acute or convalescent COVID-19. The chain is built from TRBV27 and TRBJ2-7; TRBD2 agrees at 8 bases. The sample taken for sequencing was peripheral blood. The CDR3 nucleotides are TGTGCCAGCAGCCCCCGGGGGGGCCACGAGCAGTACTTC. It encodes CASSPRGGHEQYF.